This T cell receptor (beta chain) was sequenced for a study of low-dose radiotherapy and immunotherapy resistance in tumors. Across the study: Each fraction given to Cohort 2 every two weeks delivered 1 Gy, and the total reached 13 Gy over 26 weeks. Both drugs were delivered intravenously to patients (nivolumab 240 mg every two weeks and ipilimumab 1 mg/kg every six weeks).

Alpha and beta chains were covered, as first-strand cDNA relied on TRAV- and TRBV-specific primers. TCR amplification used around 20 PCR cycles, a constant-region primer and a V-primer adapter. It was by in vitro transcription that isolated mRNA was amplified. TCRdb reanalysed the reads using MiXCR and keeps one entry per CDR3 protein. The profile covers 60,000 or so distinct CDR3 sequences, with 20% to 25% appearing a single time and roughly 6.7% taken by the ten largest. As to time point: after trial treatment. The treatment: LDRT plus nivolumab, ipilimumab, low-dose cyclophosphamide and aspirin (RACIN trial). Nivolumab, ipilimumab, aspirin, low-dose cyclophosphamide and low-dose radiotherapy were given to donors. Germline values: CDR1 PRHDT, CDR2 FYEKMQ (reference sequence). The CDR3 contains 16 residues. V trimming: 0 bases; J trimming: 4 bases; junction bases outside the gene matches: 6. This clonotype was detected ten times or more.

The chain joins TRBV13 to TRBJ2-7, with 10 bases fitting TRBD2. The receptor was derived from a male donor with prostate cancer. The sequenced sample was PBMCs, obtained after low-dose radiotherapy plus immunotherapy. CDR3 nucleotides: TGTGCCAGCAGCTTAGGTGTGGGGACTAGCGTGTACGAGCAGTACTTC. Its protein is CASSLGVGTSVYEQYF.